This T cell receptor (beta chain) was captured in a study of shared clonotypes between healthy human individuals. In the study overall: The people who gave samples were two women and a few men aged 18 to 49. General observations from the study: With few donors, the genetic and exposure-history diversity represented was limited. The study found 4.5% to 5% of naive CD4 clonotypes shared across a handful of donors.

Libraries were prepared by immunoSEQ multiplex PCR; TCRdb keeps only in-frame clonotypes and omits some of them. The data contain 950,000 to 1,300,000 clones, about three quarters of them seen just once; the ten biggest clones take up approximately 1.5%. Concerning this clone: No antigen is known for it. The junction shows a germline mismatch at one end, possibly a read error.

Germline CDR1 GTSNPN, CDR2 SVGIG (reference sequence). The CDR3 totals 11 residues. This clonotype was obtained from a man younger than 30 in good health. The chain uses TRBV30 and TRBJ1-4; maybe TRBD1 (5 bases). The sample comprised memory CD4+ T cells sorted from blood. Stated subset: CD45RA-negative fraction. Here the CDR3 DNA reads TGTGCCTGGAGTGATGGACACCAGCCACTGTTT. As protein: CAWSDGHQPLF.